This TCR beta chain originates from a study of blood T cell repertoires in COVID-19 (dated by TCRdb to the early 2020s). For the study in its entirety: The collaborator samples originated in the United States, Italy and Spain and spanned the acute and convalescent phases of COVID-19. Where available, HLA class I and class II types were taken from metadata supplied by the sample provider and were not determined by assay-based typing. The prospective study material was composed of cDNA or gDNA derived from T cells, B-cell-depleted T cells, or PBMCs. The samples were drawn from the first 160 participants of the ongoing ImmuneRACE study and from 950 to 1,500 subjects provided by 6 global collaborators. Deeply sampled blood TCRbeta repertoires from subjects exposed to, actively infected with, or recovered from COVID-19 were included in the dataset. The repertoires were released in a freely available public database intended as a resource for research on the immune response to SARS-CoV-2. Sample metadata almost always included a de-identified subject ID, COVID-19 status, age in years and sex.

Each collaborating institution followed its own protocols to collect whole blood in K2EDTA tubes. For TCRbeta analysis, collaborator samples were shipped as frozen whole blood, as isolated PBMCs, or as DNA extracted from either sample type. V loses 1 base of germline sequence and J loses 4 bases, and the interval between the two ends is 5 bases. From the germline V gene (reference sequence), CDR1 is SEHNR and CDR2 is FQNEAQ. Counted from cysteine to phenylalanine, this CDR3 has 13 amino acids. CDR3 DNA only is kept here, 39 bases in frame from base 1. General study outcomes and caveats: The quantity of clinical and demographic metadata differed by source and by participant and was supplied without curation.

TCRbeta CDR3 regions were amplified from genomic DNA by means of the immunoSEQ Assay, a bias-controlled multiplex PCR. The published analysis was carried out like this. The number of nucleated cells in each sample was estimated from the amplification of reference gene primers within the assay. To quantify the absolute abundance of each unique TCRbeta CDR3 rearrangement, sequence reads were collapsed and filtered. For each sample, productive Simpson clonality was calculated by taking the square root of Simpson's diversity index across productive rearrangements. Not all clones reach the TCRdb copy of this immuneACCESS table, which keeps in-frame sequences only. Checked studies attribute under half of the gap to unresolved V genes and leave the rest unexplained. V and J calls and clone size are as listed in that table; D and trimming were resolved from the DNA. This sample holds roughly 62,000 clones; more than 85% were observed only once. The top ten clones comprise around 7.4% of the sample.

A note on this clone: The antigen it binds to is not known. Base qualities are not at hand, and no much larger clone is one base apart.

The sequence came from a human donor with active COVID-19. The donor label of this sample is uncertain. In this chain, TRBV7-9 is recombined with TRBJ1-5; the D gene is perhaps TRBD1, on 5 matching bases. The specimen was peripheral blood. The CDR3 in this case is CASSLDRNQPQHF. In nucleotide form, the sequence is TGTGCCAGCAGCTTAGACAGGAATCAGCCCCAGCATTTT.